This T cell receptor (beta chain) was found in a study of post-analysis software for immune sequencing data. V lost 0 bases and J lost 6, with 11 bases in between. CDR1 and CDR2 from the germline V gene are LGHNA and YSLEER. The CDR3 is made up of 14 amino acids. Presence of unique molecular identifiers characterized the TCR beta cDNA libraries. TCRdb independently ran MiXCR on the PCR reads; one entry per CDR3 protein. The data hold hundreds of thousands of distinct CDR3 sequences, with less than 35% observed a single time. In the case of this clonotype: The antigen is not known.

Study observations and caveats: Higher frequency in patients than in controls was seen for roughly five TRBV segments, with TRBV5-6, TRBV5-1 and TRBV20-1 among them. Normalized Chao1 diversity was significantly reduced in patients versus controls.

The sequence was collected from a girl aged 5 to 17 with multiple sclerosis. Sequenced sample: blood. The chain has TRBV4-3 and TRBJ1-2; D is unclear. The CDR3 region has the DNA TGCGCCAGCAGCCAAGATGGAGGGTGGGATGGCTACACCTTC. Translation gives CASSQDGGWDGYTF.